Listed below are T cell receptor beta chains from one sample, sequenced in a study of shared clonotypes between healthy human individuals. The repertoire was sequenced with immunoSEQ multiplex PCR; TCRdb's copy has only in-frame clones and lacks some. The table has about 820,000 clones, more than 85% seen once. The specimen sequenced was naive CD8+ T cells sorted from blood. These TCRs come from a man aged 30 to 39 in good health. Each CDR3 is given with its conserved first and last residue. A D gene is named only where the DNA matches it firmly. The size entry is marked missing in some rows and otherwise reads once, few, many or a size class.

-,-,TRBV7-9,TRBJ2-7,CASKGASDYYEQYF,TGTGCCAGCAAGGGAGCTAGCGACTACTACGAGCAGTACTTC
-,TRBD1,TRBV11-2,TRBJ2-1,CASSLGTGLSSYNEQFF,TGTGCCAGCAGCTTAGGGACAGGCCTAAGCTCCTACAATGAGCAGTTCTTC
-,TRBD1,TRBV29-1,TRBJ2-1,CSVLTGFIEQFF,TGCAGCGTGCTGACAGGGTTTATTGAGCAGTTCTTC
-,-,TRBV7-9,TRBJ2-6,CASSFHLGSSGANVLTF,TGTGCCAGCAGCTTCCACCTGGGTTCCTCTGGGGCCAACGTCCTGACTTTC
-,-,TRBV7-6,TRBJ2-7,CASSSRASMGYEQYF,TGTGCCAGCAGTTCCAGGGCCTCCATGGGCTACGAGCAGTACTTC
-,-,TRBV5-1,TRBJ1-5,CASSLGGTGAGQPQHF,TGCGCCAGCAGCTTGGGAGGGACGGGGGCCGGTCAGCCCCAGCATTTT
-,-,TRBV6-1,TRBJ2-3,CASSSSTQYF,TGTGCCAGCAGCTCGAGTACGCAGTATTTT
once,TRBD2,TRBV5-4,TRBJ2-3,CASTLRLSGSNADTQYF,TGTGCCAGCACCCTACGGCTTAGCGGGAGTAACGCAGATACGCAGTATTTT
-,TRBD2,TRBV19,TRBJ2-1,CASSIVGTSGRAEQFF,TGTGCCAGTAGTATAGTAGGGACTAGCGGGAGAGCCGAGCAGTTCTTC
-,-,TRBV10-3,TRBJ2-1,CAISEDRYNEQFF,TGTGCCATCAGTGAGGACAGATACAATGAGCAGTTCTTC
-,-,TRBV19,TRBJ2-7,CASSRAGTAYEQYF,TGTGCCAGTAGTCGCGCTGGGACGGCCTACGAGCAGTACTTC
-,-,TRBV9,TRBJ1-3,CASSVEGGTIYF,TGTGCCAGCAGCGTAGAGGGTGGCACCATATATTTT
-,-,TRBV27,TRBJ2-3,CASSLISSLGFSDTQYF,TGTGCCAGCAGTTTAATCTCCAGTCTTGGTTTTTCAGATACGCAGTATTTT
-,-,TRBV4-3,TRBJ2-1,CASSQDYGSSYNEQFF,TGCGCCAGCAGCCAAGATTACGGGAGCTCCTACAATGAGCAGTTCTTC
once,TRBD2,TRBV5-6,TRBJ2-1,CASSWGASGAYNEQFF,TGTGCCAGCAGCTGGGGGGCTAGCGGGGCTTACAATGAGCAGTTCTTC
-,TRBD1,TRBV9,TRBJ2-1,CASSDAGQGFDEQFF,TGTGCCAGCAGCGATGCGGGACAGGGTTTCGATGAGCAGTTCTTC
-,TRBD2,TRBV7-6,TRBJ2-1,CASSISRGGSHEQFF,TGTGCCAGCAGCATCAGTAGGGGCGGGAGCCATGAGCAGTTCTTC
-,TRBD1,TRBV4-1,TRBJ2-1,CASSLRDSLNEQFF,TGCGCCAGCAGCCTCCGGGACAGTCTCAATGAGCAGTTCTTC
once,TRBD1,TRBV7-9,TRBJ1-1,CASSVGQGVTEAFF,TGTGCCAGCAGCGTGGGACAGGGGGTAACTGAAGCTTTCTTT
-,-,TRBV4-1,TRBJ2-7,CASSQVADSSYEQYF,TGCGCCAGCAGCCAAGTAGCCGATAGCTCCTACGAGCAGTACTTC
-,TRBD2,TRBV9,TRBJ2-2,CASSAPGLAGDTGELFF,TGTGCCAGCAGCGCGCCGGGACTAGCGGGGGACACCGGGGAGCTGTTTTTT
-,-,TRBV5-6,TRBJ2-5,CASSFGQLLGYQETQYF,TGTGCCAGCAGCTTCGGGCAACTGTTGGGGTACCAAGAGACCCAGTACTTC
-,-,TRBV27,TRBJ2-7,CASSSLTGIKTYEQYF,TGTGCCAGCAGTTCTTTGACCGGTATCAAGACTTACGAGCAGTACTTC
-,-,TRBV6-5,TRBJ1-5,CASSYSSGGNQPQHF,TGTGCCAGCAGTTACTCGTCAGGGGGCAATCAGCCCCAGCATTTT
-,-,TRBV7-9,TRBJ2-7,CASRVGPGEQYF,TGTGCCAGCAGGGTTGGTCCCGGGGAGCAGTACTTC
-,-,TRBV4-2,TRBJ2-7,CASSNRDSITYEQYF,TGTGCCAGCAGCAACCGGGACTCCATAACCTACGAGCAGTACTTC
-,-,TRBV4-2,TRBJ2-7,CASSQDRTAQQYF,TGTGCCAGCAGCCAAGATAGGACAGCTCAGCAGTACTTC
-,-,TRBV7-8,TRBJ2-1,CASSQHQLVVDEQFF,TGTGCCAGCAGCCAGCACCAACTGGTCGTCGATGAGCAGTTCTTC